The 24 T cell receptor beta chains in this list originate from one sample, sequenced in a study of patients and donors after allogeneic stem cell transplantation. Each CDR3 protein is one row after TCRdb ran MiXCR on the RT-PCR reads. In the table there are under 200,000 distinct CDR3 sequences, 30% of which are singletons. Sequencing was done on a sample of blood, either unsorted or a sorted T cell fraction (not recorded which). The receptors derive from a human donor who was either an allogeneic HSCT recipient or a stem cell or donor lymphocyte infusion donor (not recorded which). It is not recorded whose cells these are; they may come from a transplant donor.

This chain connects TRBV19 to TRBJ1-2, with D possibly matching TRBD1 (6 bases). Germline assignment: CDR1 LNHDA and CDR2 SQIVND (reference sequence). The V end was cut by 5 bases, the J end by 4 bases, with 14 bases between. The CDR3 runs to 14 residues. CDR3 sequence: CASSESDRVYGYTF. CDR3 DNA: TGTGCCAGTAGTGAATCGGACAGAGTCTATGGCTACACCTTC.

This clonotype has more than one count but fewer than ten. This chain joins TRBV12-3 or TRBV12-4 and TRBJ2-5; the D is unclear. The V end was cut by 5 bases, the J end by 2 bases, with 9 bases between. The CDR3 loop spans 13 amino acids. CDR3 in DNA: TGTGCCAGCAGTCCGGACCTACAAGAGACCCAGTACTTC. Amino acid sequence: CASSPDLQETQYF.

This clonotype has more than one count but fewer than ten. The CDR3 DNA sequence: TGCAGTACTCTTAAGCGGGAGACGATTAGGGATACGCAGTATTTT. Amino acids: CSTLKRETIRDTQYF. This chain joins TRBV20-1 and TRBJ2-3, with 8 nucleotides matching TRBD2. CDR1 is DFQATT and CDR2 is SNEGSKA in the germline V gene (reference sequence). The CDR3 loop spans 15 amino acids. With V trimmed by 8 bases and J by 6 bases, 16 bases remained unmatched.

This clonotype showed up just a few times. The gene calls are TRBV7-9 and TRBJ1-3; D gene unclear. Trimming took 5 bases from V and 8 from J, leaving 19 bases between them. This CDR3 has 15 amino acids. Looked up from germline, CDR1 is SEHNR and CDR2 is FQNEAQ (reference sequence). DNA of the CDR3: TGTGCCAGCAGCCCCTGGGAGCAAAGCGCAGACACCATATATTTT. Translation: CASSPWEQSADTIYF.

This clonotype was observed a handful of times. V usage is TRBV7-2 and J usage is TRBJ2-1; D possibly matches TRBD1 or TRBD2 (6 bases each). The germline V gene has CDR1 SGHTA and CDR2 FQGNSA. The CDR3 spans 15 residues. The V gene lost 1 base and the J gene lost 2 bases, with 9 bases spanning the gap. The CDR3 DNA reads as TGTGCCAGCAGCTTAGAAGGGGGGCCCTACAATGAGCAGTTCTTC. Its protein is CASSLEGGPYNEQFF.

On this clonotype: The junction does not match germline at one end; this may be a read error. The chain joins TRBV6-5 to TRBJ2-7; 12 bases map to TRBD2. The CDR3 has 15 residues. Germline V gene data show CDR1 as MNHEY and CDR2 as SVGAGI. CDR3 nucleotides: TGTGCCAGCAGTCCCGGACTAGCGGGATCCTACAAGCAGTACTTC. This codes for CASSPGLAGSYKQYF.

The V and J genes are TRBV7-3 and TRBJ2-3, with D perhaps being TRBD1 or TRBD2 (6 bases each). The V gene lost 3 bases and the J gene lost 2 bases, with 9 bases spanning the gap. The CDR3 spans 14 residues. Looked up from germline, CDR1 is SGHTA and CDR2 is FQGTGA. The CDR3 sequence: CASSFGGHTDTQYF. The CDR3, as DNA: TGTGCCAGCAGCTTCGGGGGCCACACAGATACGCAGTATTTT.

The J gene is TRBJ1-1, the V gene TRBV4-3, with D tentatively TRBD1 (5 bases). The V gene lost 0 bases and the J gene lost 4 bases, with 9 bases spanning the gap. Germline-derived CDR1 and CDR2 are LGHNA and YSLEER. This CDR3 comprises 14 residues. The CDR3 reads CASSQDRAVTEAFF. CDR3 nucleotide sequence: TGCGCCAGCAGCCAAGACAGGGCGGTCACTGAAGCTTTCTTT.

The sample holds a few counts of this clonotype. This sequence joins TRBV3-1 and TRBJ2-7; weak D call: TRBD1 (5 bases). The germline V gene has CDR1 LGHDT and CDR2 YNNKEL (reference sequence). Trimming took 0 bases from V and 3 from J, leaving 9 bases between them. The CDR3 contains 14 residues. CDR3 in DNA: TGTGCCAGCAGCCAAGATCCAGACAGCTACGAGCAGTACTTC. Amino acid sequence: CASSQDPDSYEQYF.

This clonotype came up many times. This chain uses TRBV29-1 with TRBJ1-1, with 7 positions matching TRBD1. J was trimmed by 3 bases and V by 3 bases; bases with no gene match: 4. The germline V gene has CDR1 SQVTM and CDR2 ANQGSEA. The CDR3 consists of 13 residues. In DNA, the CDR3 is TGCAGCGTTGAGCAGGGGGTGGACACTGAAGCTTTCTTT. It specifies CSVEQGVDTEAFF. The full variable domain, with the rest looked up from reference TRBV29-1 and TRBJ1-1, is SAVISQKPSRDICQRGTSLTIQCQVDSQVTMMFWYRQQPGQSLTLIATANQGSEATYESGFVIDKFPISRPNLTFSTLTVSNMSPEDSSIYLCSVEQGVDTEAFFGQGTRLTVV.

This clonotype was counted a few times. The rearrangement joins TRBV29-1 to TRBJ2-3; 7 bases are a match to TRBD1. CDR1 is SQVTM and CDR2 is ANQGSEA in the germline V gene. V lost 6 bases and J lost 4; bases outside the gene matches: 4. This CDR3 is built from 12 residues. CDR3 nucleotide sequence: TGCAGCGTCGACAGGGCCTCAGATACGCAGTATTTT. Translating it yields CSVDRASDTQYF.

This clonotype has a handful of counts. The V gene is TRBV25-1, the J gene TRBJ2-3; D gene ambiguous. The CDR3 loop spans 14 amino acids. Trimming removed 6 bases from V and 3 bases from J, with 13 bases in between. Germline V gives CDR1 MGHDK, CDR2 SYGVNS. CDR3 amino acids: CASSEKWVTDTQYF. CDR3 DNA: TGTGCCAGCAGCGAGAAATGGGTTACAGATACGCAGTATTTT.

The chain has TRBV29-1 and TRBJ2-3; 9 nucleotides line up with TRBD2. CDR1 SQVTM and CDR2 ANQGSEA come from the germline V gene. This CDR3 has 13 amino acids. V lost 7 bases to trimming and J lost 0 bases; unmatched junction nucleotides: 2. CDR3: CSGTSGSTDTQYF. The CDR3 nucleotides are TGCAGCGGTACTAGCGGGAGCACAGATACGCAGTATTTT.

The V call is TRBV4-3, the J call TRBJ2-3; D not certain. The V and J ends lost 2 bases and 2 bases respectively, with 14 bases between them. CDR1 is LGHNA and CDR2 is YSLEER in the germline V gene. CDR3 length: 16 amino acids. DNA of the CDR3: TGCGCCAGCAGCCAAAATGGAGTTTCCGACACAGATACGCAGTATTTT. It specifies CASSQNGVSDTDTQYF.

The rearrangement uses TRBV12-3 or TRBV12-4 and TRBJ2-7; perhaps D is TRBD1 or TRBD2 (5 bases each). The CDR3 consists of 14 residues. Trimming cost V 3 bases and J 2 bases, with 11 bases left between them. The CDR3 DNA reads as TGTGCCAGCAGTTTGGGACCGACCGCCTACGAGCAGTACTTC. It is translated as CASSLGPTAYEQYF.

Only a few counts were recorded for this clonotype. V gene TRBV12-3 or TRBV12-4 combines with J gene TRBJ2-1; TRBD1 is a possible D gene (7 bases). V lost 6 bases and J lost 6, with 18 bases in between. CDR3 length: 15 residues. In DNA form, the CDR3 reads TGTGCCAGCAGCCAGGGGGGATTTGGGGGCAATGAGCAGTTCTTC. This sequence encodes CASSQGGFGGNEQFF.

This clonotype was found a few times. The chain carries TRBV29-1 and TRBJ1-2; TRBD1 is a possible D gene (6 bases). Trimming pared 2 bases from V and 2 bases from J, leaving 12 bases between. The CDR3 consists of 14 residues. CDR1 is SQVTM, CDR2 ANQGSEA, per germline. The CDR3 bases are TGCAGCGTTGAACCCAGGGGTGGAAACTATGGCTACACCTTC. It is translated as CSVEPRGGNYGYTF.

Comment on this clonotype: A much more abundant neighbour one base away suggests this may be a read error. Given the absence of the conserved phenylalanine or tryptophan at the CDR3 end, a read error is likely. The chain links TRBV27 to TRBJ1-5; D not resolved. The V and J ends lost 5 bases and 5 bases respectively, with 16 bases between them. Looked up from germline, CDR1 is MNHEY and CDR2 is SMNVEV (reference sequence). The CDR3 totals 15 residues. The DNA of the CDR3 is TGTGCCAGCAGTCCCTTGGGCAGCGGACATCAGCCCCAGCATTTG. This gives the protein CASSPLGSGHQPQHL.

The V and J genes are TRBV15 and TRBJ2-7; 9 positions match TRBD1. Germline-derived CDR1 and CDR2 are LNHNV and YYDKDF (reference sequence). CDR3 length equals 16 residues. Trimming cost V 3 bases and J 2 bases; bases outside gene matches: 8. DNA for the CDR3: TGTGCCACCAGCAGTAACCGGGACAGGGTAACCTACGAGCAGTACTTC. As protein: CATSSNRDRVTYEQYF.

The rearrangement joins TRBV9 to TRBJ1-1; D call uncertain. Germline V gene lookup returns CDR1 SGDLS and CDR2 YYNGEE. The V end was cut by 4 bases, the J end by 0 bases, with 16 bases between. The CDR3 has 16 amino acids. DNA for the CDR3: TGTGCCAGCAGCCCCCGTTCGTCAGTCATGAACACTGAAGCTTTCTTT. Protein sequence: CASSPRSSVMNTEAFF.

As to this clonotype: A much bigger clone sits one base away, suggesting this may be a read error. The chain combines TRBV20-1 with TRBJ1-5; the D gene is possibly TRBD1 (6 bases). CDR3 length: 15 amino acids. The germline gives CDR1 DFQATT, CDR2 SNEGSKA (reference sequence). Trimming stripped 3 bases from V and 9 bases from J, with 21 bases between. DNA for the CDR3: TGCAGTGCTAGGCGATCACAGGGAGAATCAGGGCCCCAGCATTTT. Translation gives CSARRSQGESGPQHF.

This clonotype was seen more than once but under ten times. The chain is built from TRBV4-3 and TRBJ1-1; a weak D match, TRBD1 (6 bases). The CDR3 is 15 residues long. Trimming left V 0 bases short and J 1 base short, with 9 bases between. From germline, CDR1 is LGHNA and CDR2 YSLEER. CDR3 in amino acids: CASSQDLRGNTEAFF. The CDR3 DNA follows: TGCGCCAGCAGCCAAGACCTCAGGGGGAACACTGAAGCTTTCTTT.

This clonotype was counted between two and nine times. The CDR3 nucleotides read TGCAGCGTTGAGAGGGCGTTGAACACTGAAGCTTTCTTT. It is translated as CSVERALNTEAFF. The rearrangement uses TRBV29-1 and TRBJ1-1; no firm D call. Trimming removed 3 bases at V and 0 bases at J, with 8 bases between. CDR1 is SQVTM, CDR2 ANQGSEA, per germline. The CDR3 extends over 13 amino acids.

This chain connects TRBV7-9 to TRBJ2-1, with 12 bases matching TRBD2. The CDR3 spans 14 residues. Germline CDR1 reads SEHNR; CDR2 reads FQNEAQ (reference sequence). The trim removed 1 base at V and 10 bases at J, leaving 2 bases unmatched. Here the CDR3 DNA reads TGTGCCAGCAGCTTAGGGACTAGCGGGATAGAGCAGTTCTTC. It translates to CASSLGTSGIEQFF.